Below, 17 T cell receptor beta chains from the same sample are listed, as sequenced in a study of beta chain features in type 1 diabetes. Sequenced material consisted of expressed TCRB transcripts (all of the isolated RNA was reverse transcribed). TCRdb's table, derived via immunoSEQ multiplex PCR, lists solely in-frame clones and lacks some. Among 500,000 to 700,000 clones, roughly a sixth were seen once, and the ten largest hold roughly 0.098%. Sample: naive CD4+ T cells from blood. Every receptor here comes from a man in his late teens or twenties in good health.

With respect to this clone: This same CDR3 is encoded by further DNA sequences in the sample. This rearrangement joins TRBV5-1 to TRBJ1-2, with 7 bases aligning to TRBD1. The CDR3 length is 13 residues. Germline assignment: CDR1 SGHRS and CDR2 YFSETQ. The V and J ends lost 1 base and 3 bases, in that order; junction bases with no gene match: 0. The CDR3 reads CASSLTGDYGYTF. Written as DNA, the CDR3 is TGCGCCAGCAGCTTGACAGGGGACTATGGCTACACCTTC.

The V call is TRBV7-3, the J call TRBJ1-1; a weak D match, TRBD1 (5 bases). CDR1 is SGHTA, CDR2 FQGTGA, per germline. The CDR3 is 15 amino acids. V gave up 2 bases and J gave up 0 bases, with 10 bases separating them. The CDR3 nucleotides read TGTGCCAGCAGCTTATCGTCAGGGATGAACACTGAAGCTTTCTTT. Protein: CASSLSSGMNTEAFF.

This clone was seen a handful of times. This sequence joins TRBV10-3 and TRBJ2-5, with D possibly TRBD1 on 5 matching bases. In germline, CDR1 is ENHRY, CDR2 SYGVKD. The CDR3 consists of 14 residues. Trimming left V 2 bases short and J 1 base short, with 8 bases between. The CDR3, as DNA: TGTGCCATCAGTGAGACGCAGGGCCAAGAGACCCAGTACTTC. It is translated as CAISETQGQETQYF.

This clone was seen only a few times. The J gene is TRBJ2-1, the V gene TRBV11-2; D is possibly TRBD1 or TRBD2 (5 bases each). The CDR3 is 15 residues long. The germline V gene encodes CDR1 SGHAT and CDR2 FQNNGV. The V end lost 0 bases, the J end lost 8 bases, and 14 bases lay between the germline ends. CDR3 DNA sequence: TGTGCCAGCAGCTTAGAGCAACTCCTGGGGGATGAGCAGTTCTTC. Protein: CASSLEQLLGDEQFF.

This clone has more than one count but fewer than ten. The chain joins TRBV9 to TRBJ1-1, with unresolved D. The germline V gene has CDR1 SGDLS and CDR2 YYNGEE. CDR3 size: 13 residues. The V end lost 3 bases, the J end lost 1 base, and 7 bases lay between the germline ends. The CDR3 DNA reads TGTGCCAGCAGCGGACACCAGAACACTGAAGCTTTCTTT. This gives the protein CASSGHQNTEAFF.

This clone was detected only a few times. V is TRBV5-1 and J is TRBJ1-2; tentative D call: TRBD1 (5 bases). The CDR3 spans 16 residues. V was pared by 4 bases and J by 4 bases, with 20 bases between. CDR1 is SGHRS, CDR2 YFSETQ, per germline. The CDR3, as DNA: TGCGCCAGCAGCGTAGGGACTCCCGGTATGGGCTATGGCTACACCTTC. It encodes CASSVGTPGMGYGYTF. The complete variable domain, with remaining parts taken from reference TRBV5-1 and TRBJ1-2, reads KAGVTQTPRYLIKTRGQQVTLSCSPISGHRSVSWYQQTPGQGLQFLFEYFSETQRNKGNFPGRFSGRQFSNSRSEMNVSTLELGDSALYLCASSVGTPGMGYGYTFGSGTRLTVV.

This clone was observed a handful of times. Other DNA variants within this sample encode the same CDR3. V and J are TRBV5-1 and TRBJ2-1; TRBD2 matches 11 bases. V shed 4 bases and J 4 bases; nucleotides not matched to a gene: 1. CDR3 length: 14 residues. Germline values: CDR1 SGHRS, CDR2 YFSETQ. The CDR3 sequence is CASSRTSGYNEQFF. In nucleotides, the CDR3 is TGCGCCAGCAGCCGGACTAGCGGGTACAATGAGCAGTTCTTC. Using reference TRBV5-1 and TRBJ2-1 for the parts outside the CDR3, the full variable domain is KAGVTQTPRYLIKTRGQQVTLSCSPISGHRSVSWYQQTPGQGLQFLFEYFSETQRNKGNFPGRFSGRQFSNSRSEMNVSTLELGDSALYLCASSRTSGYNEQFFGPGTRLTVL.

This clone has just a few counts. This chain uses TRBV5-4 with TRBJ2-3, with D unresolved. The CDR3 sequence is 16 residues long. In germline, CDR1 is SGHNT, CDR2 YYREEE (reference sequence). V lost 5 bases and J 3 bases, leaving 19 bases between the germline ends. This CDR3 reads CASSWPGGPETDTQYF. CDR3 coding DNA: TGTGCCAGCAGTTGGCCCGGCGGCCCCGAAACAGATACGCAGTATTTT.

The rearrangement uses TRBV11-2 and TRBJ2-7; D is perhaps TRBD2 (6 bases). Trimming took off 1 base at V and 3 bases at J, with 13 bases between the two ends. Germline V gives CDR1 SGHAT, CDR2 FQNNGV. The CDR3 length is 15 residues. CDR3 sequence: CASSLGPDYYYEQYF. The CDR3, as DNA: TGTGCCAGCAGCTTAGGCCCGGACTATTACTACGAGCAGTACTTC.

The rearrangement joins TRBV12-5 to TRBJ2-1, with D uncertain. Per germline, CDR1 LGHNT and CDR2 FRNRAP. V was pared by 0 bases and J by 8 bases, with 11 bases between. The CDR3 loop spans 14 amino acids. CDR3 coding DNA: TGTGCTAGTGGTTTGGTACCCGGGTTGGATGAGCAGTTCTTC. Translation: CASGLVPGLDEQFF.

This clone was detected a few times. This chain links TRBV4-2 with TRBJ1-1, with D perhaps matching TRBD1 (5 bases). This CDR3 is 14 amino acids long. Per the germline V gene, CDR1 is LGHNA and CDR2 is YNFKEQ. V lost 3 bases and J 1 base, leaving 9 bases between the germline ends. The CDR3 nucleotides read TGTGCCAGCAGCCATCCAGACAGGAACACTGAAGCTTTCTTT. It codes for CASSHPDRNTEAFF.

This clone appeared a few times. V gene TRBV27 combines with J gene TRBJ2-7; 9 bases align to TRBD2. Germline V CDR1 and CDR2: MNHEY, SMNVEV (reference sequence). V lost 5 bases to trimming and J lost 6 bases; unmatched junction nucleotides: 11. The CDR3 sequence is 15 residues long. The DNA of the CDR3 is TGTGCCAGCAGTCCAGCTAGCGGGGCCTTGCGCGAGCAGTACTTC. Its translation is CASSPASGALREQYF.

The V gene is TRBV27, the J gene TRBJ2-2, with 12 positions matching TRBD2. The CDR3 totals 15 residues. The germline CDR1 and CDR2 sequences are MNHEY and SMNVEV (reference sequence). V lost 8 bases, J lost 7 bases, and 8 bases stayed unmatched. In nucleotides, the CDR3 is TGTGCCAGCGGGAGACTAGCGGGAGTGAACGGGGAGCTGTTTTTT. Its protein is CASGRLAGVNGELFF.

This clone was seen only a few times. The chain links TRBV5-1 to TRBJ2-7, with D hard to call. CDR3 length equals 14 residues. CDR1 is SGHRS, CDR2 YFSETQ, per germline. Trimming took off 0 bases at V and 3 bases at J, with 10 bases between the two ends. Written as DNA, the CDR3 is TGCGCCAGCAGCTTGGGACTGGGTGTCTACGAGCAGTACTTC. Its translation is CASSLGLGVYEQYF.

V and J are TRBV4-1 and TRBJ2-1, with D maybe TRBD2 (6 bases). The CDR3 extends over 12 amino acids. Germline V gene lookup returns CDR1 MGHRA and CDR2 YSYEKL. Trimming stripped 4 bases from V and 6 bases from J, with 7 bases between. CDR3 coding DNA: TGCGCCAGCAGCCTCGGGGGCAATGAGCAGTTCTTC. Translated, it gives CASSLGGNEQFF.

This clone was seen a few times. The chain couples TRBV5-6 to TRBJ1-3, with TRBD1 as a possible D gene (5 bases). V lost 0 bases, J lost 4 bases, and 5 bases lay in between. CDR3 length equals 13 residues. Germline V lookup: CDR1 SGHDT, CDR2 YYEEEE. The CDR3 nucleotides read TGTGCCAGCAGCTTGGGACAGGGAAACACCATATATTTT. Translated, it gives CASSLGQGNTIYF.

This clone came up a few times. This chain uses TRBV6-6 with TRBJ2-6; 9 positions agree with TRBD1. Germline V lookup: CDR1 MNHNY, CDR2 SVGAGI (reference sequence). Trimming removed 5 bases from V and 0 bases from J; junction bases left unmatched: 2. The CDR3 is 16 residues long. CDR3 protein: CASSMTGGSGANVLTF. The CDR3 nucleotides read TGTGCCAGCAGTATGACAGGGGGCTCTGGGGCCAACGTCCTGACTTTC.